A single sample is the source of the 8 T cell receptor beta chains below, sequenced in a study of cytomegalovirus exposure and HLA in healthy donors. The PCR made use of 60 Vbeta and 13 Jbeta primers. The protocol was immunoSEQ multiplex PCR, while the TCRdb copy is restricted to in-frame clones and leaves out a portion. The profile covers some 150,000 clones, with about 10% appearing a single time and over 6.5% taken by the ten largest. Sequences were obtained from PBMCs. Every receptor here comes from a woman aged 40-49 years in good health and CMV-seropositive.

The CDR3 region is CASGRTTSNTGELFF. The CDR3 nucleotides read TGTGCCAGCGGCCGGACTACCTCGAACACCGGGGAGCTGTTTTTT. The V gene is TRBV2, the J gene TRBJ2-2, with D possibly TRBD2 on 6 matching bases. The CDR3 has 15 residues. Germline assignment: CDR1 SNHLY and CDR2 FYNNEI. V lost 8 bases and J lost 0, with 13 bases in between.

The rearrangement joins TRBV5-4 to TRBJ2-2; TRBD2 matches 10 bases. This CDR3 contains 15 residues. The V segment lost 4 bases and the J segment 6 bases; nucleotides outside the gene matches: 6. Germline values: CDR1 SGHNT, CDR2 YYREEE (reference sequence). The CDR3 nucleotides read TGTGCCAGCAGCCCAGGGACTAGCGTCGCCGGGGAGCTGTTTTTT. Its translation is CASSPGTSVAGELFF.

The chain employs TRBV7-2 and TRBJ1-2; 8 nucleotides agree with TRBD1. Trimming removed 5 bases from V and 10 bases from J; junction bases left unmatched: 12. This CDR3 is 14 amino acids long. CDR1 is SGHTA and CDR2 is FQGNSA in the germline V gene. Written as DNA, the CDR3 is TGTGCCAGCAGCCTACGGACAGGGACAGGCGTCTACACCTTC. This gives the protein CASSLRTGTGVYTF.

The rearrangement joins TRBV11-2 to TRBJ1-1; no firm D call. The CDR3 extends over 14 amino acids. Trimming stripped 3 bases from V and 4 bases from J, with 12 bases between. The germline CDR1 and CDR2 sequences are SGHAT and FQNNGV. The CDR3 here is CASSFRKGGTEAFF. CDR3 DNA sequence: TGTGCCAGCAGCTTTCGTAAAGGAGGCACTGAAGCTTTCTTT.

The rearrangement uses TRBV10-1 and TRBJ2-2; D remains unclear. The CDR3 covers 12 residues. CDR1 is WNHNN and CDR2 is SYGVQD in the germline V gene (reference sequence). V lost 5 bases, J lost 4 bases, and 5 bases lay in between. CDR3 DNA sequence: TGCGCCAGCAGTAAGAGCACCGGGGAGCTGTTTTTT. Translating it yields CASSKSTGELFF.

Here the CDR3 reads CASSLSQGASNSPLHF. The CDR3 DNA reads TGTGCCAGCAGCTTAAGCCAGGGGGCATCTAATTCACCCCTCCACTTT. The chain couples TRBV11-2 to TRBJ1-6, with TRBD1 matching over 8 bases. The CDR3 is 16 residues long. CDR1 is SGHAT, CDR2 FQNNGV, per germline. Unmatched junction bases numbered 6, after V lost 2 bases and J lost 6 bases.

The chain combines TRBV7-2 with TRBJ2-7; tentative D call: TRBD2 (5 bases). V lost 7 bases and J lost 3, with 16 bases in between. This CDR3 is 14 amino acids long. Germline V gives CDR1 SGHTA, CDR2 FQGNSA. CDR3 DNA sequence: TGTGCCAGCACTCTTTACGGGGTCGACTACGAGCAGTACTTC. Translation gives CASTLYGVDYEQYF.

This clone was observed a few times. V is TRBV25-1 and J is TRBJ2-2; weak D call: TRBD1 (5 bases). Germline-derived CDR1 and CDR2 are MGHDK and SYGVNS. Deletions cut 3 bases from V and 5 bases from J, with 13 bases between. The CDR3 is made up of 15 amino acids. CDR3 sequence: CASSDPQTATGELFF. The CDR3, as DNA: TGTGCCAGCAGTGACCCCCAGACAGCTACCGGGGAGCTGTTTTTT.